This T cell receptor (beta chain) was recovered during a study of T cells in localized non-small cell lung cancer. Overall study findings and caveats: Because sequencing included only one region (of the tumor), heterogeneity remains possible.

Some clones are missing from TCRdb's copy, which holds only in-frame ones; the method was immunoSEQ multiplex PCR. The data show some 19,000 clones, about 89% seen once. The length of the CDR3 is 14 residues. The V end was cut by 0 bases, the J end by 3 bases, with 8 bases between. Germline V CDR1 and CDR2: MGHRA, YSYEKL. This clone was counted a few times. Its antigen is still unknown. The chain recombines TRBV4-1 with TRBJ1-2; D not resolved. The sample in question was peripheral blood, obtained before any cancer treatment. The TCR was taken from a male donor aged 60 or over with stage I squamous cell lung carcinoma. The CDR3 DNA is TGCGCCAGCAGCCAAGAGGGAAATTACTATGGCTACACCTTC. Translating it yields CASSQEGNYYGYTF.